Presented here are 31 T cell receptor beta chains from one specimen sequenced in a study of blood T cell repertoires in COVID-19. The repertoire was sequenced with immunoSEQ multiplex PCR; TCRdb's copy has only in-frame clones and lacks some. The sample records 340,000 or so clones, approximately 86% being singletons. Sequencing used PBMCs or T cells enriched from blood (not recorded which). The receptors derive from a middle-aged woman with acute COVID-19.

The CDR3 region has the DNA TGCGCCAGCAGCCGGGAGGGGCCACAGGGGCCTATTGAAAAACTGTTTTTT. It translates to CASSREGPQGPIEKLFF. V usage is TRBV5-1 and J usage is TRBJ1-4, with TRBD1 matching over 7 bases. The ends lost 4 bases at V and 7 bases at J; junction bases unmatched: 16. The CDR3 length is 17 residues. Germline-derived CDR1 and CDR2 are SGHRS and YFSETQ.

J is TRBJ2-3 and V is TRBV5-1; D gene unclear. This CDR3 region has 13 residues. The V end was cut by 0 bases, the J end by 3 bases, with 5 bases between. CDR1 is SGHRS, CDR2 YFSETQ, per germline. The CDR3: CASSLAPTDTQYF. Here the CDR3 DNA reads TGCGCCAGCAGCTTGGCCCCAACAGATACGCAGTATTTT. Supplemented by reference TRBV5-1 and TRBJ2-3, the full variable domain reads KAGVTQTPRYLIKTRGQQVTLSCSPISGHRSVSWYQQTPGQGLQFLFEYFSETQRNKGNFPGRFSGRQFSNSRSEMNVSTLELGDSALYLCASSLAPTDTQYFGPGTRLTVL.

This clone was counted between two and nine times. This chain uses TRBV28 with TRBJ1-5, with 8 nucleotides matching TRBD1. The CDR3 consists of 18 residues. Germline trimming cut 5 bases from V and 3 bases from J; bases unmatched to any gene: 15. Germline lookup yields CDR1 MDHEN and CDR2 SYDVKM. CDR3 DNA sequence: TGTGCCAGCAGTAAGGGGGGTCAGGGGGCAACTTCCAATCAGCCCCAGCATTTT. The encoded protein is CASSKGGQGATSNQPQHF.

The chain has TRBV15 and TRBJ2-7, with D possibly matching TRBD1 (5 bases). Germline CDR1 is LNHNV and CDR2 is YYDKDF (reference sequence). Trimming took off 3 bases at V and 0 bases at J, with 6 bases between the two ends. The length of the CDR3 is 13 residues. The chain's CDR3 is CATSSRDSYEQYF. CDR3 nucleotides: TGTGCCACCAGCAGCAGGGACTCCTACGAGCAGTACTTC.

The table lists this clone with a few counts. The genes are TRBV6-5 and TRBJ1-5; TRBD1 is a possible D gene (5 bases). Trimming cost V 5 bases and J 5 bases, with 10 bases left between them. The CDR3 extends over 13 amino acids. CDR1 is MNHEY, CDR2 SVGAGI, per germline. As DNA, the CDR3 is TGTGCCAGCAGTCCGGCAGGGCATCAGCCCCAGCATTTT. It encodes CASSPAGHQPQHF.

The sample holds a few counts of this clone. The chain links TRBV6-5 to TRBJ1-2, with D perhaps matching TRBD1 (6 bases). Germline V gene data show CDR1 as MNHEY and CDR2 as SVGAGI. Trimming removed 0 bases from V and 6 bases from J, with 11 bases in between. The CDR3 consists of 14 residues. CDR3 sequence reads: CASSYSGGLDGYTF. DNA of the CDR3: TGTGCCAGCAGTTACTCCGGGGGGCTCGATGGCTACACCTTC.

V gene TRBV28 combines with J gene TRBJ2-1; 9 bases match TRBD2. This CDR3 region has 13 residues. The V gene end was trimmed by 5 bases and the J gene end by 14 bases; junction bases not matched to a gene: 10. The V gene's germline CDR1 is MDHEN and CDR2 SYDVKM. The CDR3 here is CASSTLTSGSEFF. The CDR3 DNA reads as TGTGCCAGCAGTACGCTAACTAGCGGGTCAGAGTTCTTC.

The rearrangement joins TRBV10-3 to TRBJ2-3; tentatively, D is TRBD2 (5 bases). There are 12 residues in the CDR3. The ends were cut back, 9 bases at V and 2 bases at J, with 9 bases in the middle. CDR1 and CDR2 (germline): ENHRY, SYGVKD. The CDR3 nucleotides are TGTGCCATAGGACTGTTCACAGATACGCAGTATTTT. Encoded protein: CAIGLFTDTQYF.

The CDR3 sequence is CASSLLAGEGRNEQFF. The CDR3 DNA is TGTGCCAGCAGCCTACTAGCGGGAGAGGGGCGCAATGAGCAGTTCTTC. The chain links TRBV6-4 to TRBJ2-1; TRBD2 agrees at 11 bases. CDR3 length: 16 amino acids. V dropped 6 bases and J dropped 6; count of bases not matched to a gene: 10. The germline V gene has CDR1 MRHNA and CDR2 SNTAGT.

This chain links TRBV9 with TRBJ2-5; 11 bases are a match to TRBD1. This CDR3 spans 17 amino acids. After removal of 0 bases from V and 1 base from J, the junction contained 5 bases not matched to a gene. CDR1 is SGDLS and CDR2 is YYNGEE in the germline V gene. DNA of the CDR3: TGTGCCAGCAGCGTAGCCCAAGGGACAGGGGGCCAAGAGACCCAGTACTTC. The encoded protein is CASSVAQGTGGQETQYF.

The chain carries TRBV3-1 (or the pseudogene TRBV3-2) and TRBJ2-1; D gene unclear. V was trimmed by 1 base and J by 8 bases, leaving 6 bases between them. Per the germline V gene, CDR1 is LGHDT and CDR2 is YNNKEL (reference sequence). The CDR3 consists of 12 residues. CDR3 sequence: CASSQVIHEQFF. In DNA form, the CDR3 reads TGTGCCAGCAGCCAAGTAATCCATGAGCAGTTCTTC.

This clone was seen more than once but under ten times. The rearrangement joins TRBV19 to TRBJ1-1; no reliable D call. The length of the CDR3 is 12 residues. Trimming pared 4 bases from V and 5 bases from J, leaving 8 bases between. The germline gives CDR1 LNHDA, CDR2 SQIVND (reference sequence). Here the CDR3 reads CASSSGGTEAFF. CDR3 bases: TGTGCCAGTAGTAGTGGAGGGACTGAAGCTTTCTTT. Using reference TRBV19 and TRBJ1-1 for the parts outside the CDR3, the full variable domain is DGGITQSPKYLFRKEGQNVTLSCEQNLNHDAMYWYRQDPGQGLRLIYYSQIVNDFQKGDIAEGYSVSREKKESFPLTVTSAQKNPTAFYLCASSSGGTEAFFGQGTRLTVV.

The CDR3 DNA sequence: TGCAGCGTAAGAAAGACAGGGTCGAACACTGAAGCTTTCTTT. It is translated as CSVRKTGSNTEAFF. The chain has TRBV29-1 and TRBJ1-1; 7 nucleotides line up with TRBD1. This CDR3 spans 14 amino acids. V lost 6 bases and J lost 1; bases outside the gene matches: 8. Per germline, CDR1 SQVTM and CDR2 ANQGSEA.

V is TRBV18 and J is TRBJ1-1; D unclear. Per germline, CDR1 KGHSH and CDR2 LQKENI. V dropped 3 bases and J dropped 1 base, with 6 bases sitting between them. The CDR3 loop spans 13 amino acids. The CDR3 sequence: CASSPLANTEAFF. DNA for the CDR3: TGTGCCAGCTCACCTTTGGCGAACACTGAAGCTTTCTTT.

The gene calls are TRBV19 and TRBJ2-1, with a tentative D call TRBD1 (6 bases). The germline V gene has CDR1 LNHDA and CDR2 SQIVND (reference sequence). The CDR3 length is 15 residues. V lost 3 bases and J 4 bases, leaving 13 bases between the germline ends. CDR3 loop: CASSISVTGYNEQFF. CDR3 in DNA: TGTGCCAGTAGTATTTCGGTTACAGGGTACAATGAGCAGTTCTTC.

This sequence joins TRBV28 and TRBJ2-2, with 9 bases lining up with TRBD2. The CDR3 has 14 residues. The junction had 5 bases not matched to a gene; V was cut back by 8 bases and J by 4 bases. Germline CDR1 and CDR2: MDHEN and SYDVKM. CDR3 residues: CASGAGGRTGELFF. The CDR3 DNA reads as TGTGCCAGCGGAGCGGGAGGCCGCACCGGGGAGCTGTTTTTT.

The chain's CDR3 is CASSSDRAVGSPLHF. CDR3 DNA: TGTGCCAGCAGCTCGGACAGGGCAGTGGGTTCACCCCTCCACTTT. The chain combines TRBV27 with TRBJ1-6; 8 bases are shared with TRBD1. The length of the CDR3 is 15 residues. Germline V gene lookup returns CDR1 MNHEY and CDR2 SMNVEV (reference sequence). With 6 bases clipped from V and 9 bases from J, the junction kept 10 bases outside the gene matches.

J is TRBJ2-3 and V is TRBV11-2; 8 positions agree with TRBD1. The V and J ends lost 5 bases and 2 bases, in that order; junction bases with no gene match: 15. CDR1 SGHAT and CDR2 FQNNGV come from the germline V gene. The CDR3 is made up of 18 amino acids. The CDR3 protein is CASSPVLGQGSSTDTQYF. CDR3 nucleotides: TGTGCCAGCAGCCCCGTGCTCGGACAGGGCTCCTCCACAGATACGCAGTATTTT.

The V call is TRBV5-5, the J call TRBJ2-5, with 12 bases fitting TRBD2. This CDR3 has 15 residues. Per the germline V gene, CDR1 is SGHKS and CDR2 is YYEKEE (reference sequence). V shed 4 bases and J 5 bases; nucleotides not matched to a gene: 6. The CDR3 region is CASSPGTSGWETQYF. DNA of the CDR3: TGTGCCAGCAGCCCCGGGACTAGCGGGTGGGAGACCCAGTACTTC. Looking up the rest from reference TRBV5-5 and TRBJ2-5 gives the full variable domain: DAGVTQSPTHLIKTRGQQVTLRCSPISGHKSVSWYQQVLGQGPQFIFQYYEKEERGRGNFPDRFSARQFPNYSSELNVNALLLGDSALYLCASSPGTSGWETQYFGPGTRLLVL.

V and J are TRBV11-3 and TRBJ2-1, with D hard to call. Germline loops: CDR1 SGHNT, CDR2 YENEEA. CDR3 length: 13 amino acids. Trimming shortened V by 5 bases and J by 9 bases, and 14 bases separated the two germline ends. The CDR3, as DNA: TGTGCCAGCAGCAAAGCCGTCCCGGGTGAGCAGTTCTTC. As protein: CASSKAVPGEQFF.

The chain is built from TRBV29-1 and TRBJ1-2; D not certain. The V gene lost 6 bases and the J gene lost 2 bases, with 16 bases spanning the gap. CDR3 length: 14 residues. Germline CDR1 is SQVTM and CDR2 is ANQGSEA. The CDR3 loop reads CSVPPLGENYGYTF. In DNA form, the CDR3 reads TGCAGCGTCCCGCCCCTCGGGGAGAACTATGGCTACACCTTC.

The chain joins TRBV4-1 to TRBJ2-7, with 8 nucleotides matching TRBD2. V gave up 6 bases and J gave up 7 bases; unmatched junction bases: 17. Germline V gene lookup returns CDR1 MGHRA and CDR2 YSYEKL. The CDR3 extends over 16 amino acids. The DNA of the CDR3 is TGCGCCAGCAGGCCAAATTCAGCGGGAGACCTCGGGGAGCAGTACTTC. Amino acid sequence: CASRPNSAGDLGEQYF.

This chain links TRBV6-2 or TRBV6-3 with TRBJ1-1; TRBD1 aligns across 7 bases. CDR3 length equals 17 residues. Unmatched junction bases numbered 15, after V lost 6 bases and J lost 2 bases. Germline loops: CDR1 MNHEY, CDR2 SVGEGT. CDR3 amino acids: CASSPTPRGAGNTEAFF. The CDR3 DNA follows: TGTGCCAGCAGCCCTACCCCCAGGGGGGCCGGCAACACTGAAGCTTTCTTT.

V and J are TRBV7-2 and TRBJ2-5; D might be TRBD1 (5 bases). This CDR3 is built from 15 residues. In germline, CDR1 is SGHTA, CDR2 FQGNSA. V lost 1 base to trimming and J lost 4 bases, with 13 bases between them. The CDR3 nucleotides are TGTGCCAGCAGCTTAGTTCCGCAGGGAAGAGAGACCCAGTACTTC. It encodes CASSLVPQGRETQYF.

DNA of the CDR3: TGTGCCAGCAGTACGAGGACAGCCTTGCACGAGCAGTACTTC. It codes for CASSTRTALHEQYF. V gene TRBV27 combines with J gene TRBJ2-7; TRBD1 is a possible D gene (6 bases). There are 14 residues in the CDR3. Trimming took 5 bases from V and 5 from J, leaving 16 bases between them. Germline V CDR1 and CDR2: MNHEY, SMNVEV (reference sequence).

The rearrangement joins TRBV2 to TRBJ1-2; a weak D match, TRBD1 (6 bases). Trimming cost V 5 bases and J 3 bases, with 16 bases left between them. This CDR3 contains 15 residues. Germline V gene data show CDR1 as SNHLY and CDR2 as FYNNEI. This CDR3 reads CASSSGVLLDYGYTF. The CDR3 nucleotides read TGTGCCAGCAGTTCAGGGGTGCTCCTGGACTATGGCTACACCTTC.

The rearrangement joins TRBV24-1 to TRBJ2-3; 7 nucleotides align to TRBD1. With 4 bases clipped from V and 6 bases from J, the junction kept 12 bases outside the gene matches. This CDR3 has 16 residues. The V gene's germline CDR1 is KGHDR and CDR2 SFDVKD. DNA for the CDR3: TGTGCCACCAGTGACTCCGGGACAGCGGATGGGGATACGCAGTATTTT. Encoded protein: CATSDSGTADGDTQYF.

The chain joins TRBV19 to TRBJ1-1; 9 nucleotides agree with TRBD1. CDR3 length equals 14 residues. Germline CDR1 is LNHDA and CDR2 is SQIVND (reference sequence). Trimming at V came to 3 bases and at J to 6 bases, leaving 5 bases not matched to a gene. The CDR3 is CASSMDGQGPEAFF. The CDR3 DNA is TGTGCCAGTAGTATGGACGGACAGGGGCCTGAAGCTTTCTTT.

The gene calls are TRBV28 and TRBJ2-5; 7 bases are a match to TRBD1. The CDR3 spans 17 residues. Per the germline V gene, CDR1 is MDHEN and CDR2 is SYDVKM. Trimming cost V 2 bases and J 1 base; bases outside gene matches: 10. The CDR3 DNA follows: TGTGCCAGCAGTTTACCCAGACAGGGCGTCACCCAAGAGACCCAGTACTTC. Protein: CASSLPRQGVTQETQYF.

This clone was detected once. Other DNA sequences in the sample encode the same CDR3. The chain carries TRBV6-5 and TRBJ1-3; D unclear. Germline assignment: CDR1 MNHEY and CDR2 SVGAGI. The V and J ends lost 5 bases and 4 bases respectively, with 9 bases between them. This CDR3 has 13 amino acids. This chain's CDR3 is CASSLPGGNTIYF. CDR3 DNA sequence: TGTGCCAGCAGTCTCCCCGGGGGAAACACCATATATTTT.

The rearrangement joins TRBV10-3 to TRBJ2-2; 9 positions agree with TRBD2. The CDR3 is 18 residues long. V trimming: 2 bases; J trimming: 0 bases; junction bases outside the gene matches: 7. Germline V gene sequence: CDR1 ENHRY, CDR2 SYGVKD. CDR3 DNA sequence: TGTGCCATCAGTGAGGAACGCGGGGGGGCCTCGAACACCGGGGAGCTGTTTTTT. It translates to CAISEERGGASNTGELFF.